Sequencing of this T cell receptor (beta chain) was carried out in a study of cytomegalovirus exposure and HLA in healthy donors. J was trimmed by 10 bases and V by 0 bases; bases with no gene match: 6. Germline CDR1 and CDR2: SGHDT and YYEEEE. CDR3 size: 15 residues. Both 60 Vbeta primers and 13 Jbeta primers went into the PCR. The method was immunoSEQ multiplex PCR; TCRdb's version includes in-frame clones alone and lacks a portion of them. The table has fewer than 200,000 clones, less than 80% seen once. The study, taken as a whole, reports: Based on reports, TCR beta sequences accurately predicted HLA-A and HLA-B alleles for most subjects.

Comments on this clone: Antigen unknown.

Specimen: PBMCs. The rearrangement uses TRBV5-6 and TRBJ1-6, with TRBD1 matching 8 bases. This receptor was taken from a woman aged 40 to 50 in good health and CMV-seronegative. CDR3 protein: CASSLVGQGRSPLHF. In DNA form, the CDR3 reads TGTGCCAGCAGCTTGGTTGGACAGGGACGCTCACCCCTCCACTTT. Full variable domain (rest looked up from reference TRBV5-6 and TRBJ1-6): DAGVTQSPTHLIKTRGQQVTLRCSPKSGHDTVSWYQQALGQGPQFIFQYYEEEERQRGNFPDRFSGHQFPNYSSELNVNALLLGDSALYLCASSLVGQGRSPLHFGNGTRLTVT.